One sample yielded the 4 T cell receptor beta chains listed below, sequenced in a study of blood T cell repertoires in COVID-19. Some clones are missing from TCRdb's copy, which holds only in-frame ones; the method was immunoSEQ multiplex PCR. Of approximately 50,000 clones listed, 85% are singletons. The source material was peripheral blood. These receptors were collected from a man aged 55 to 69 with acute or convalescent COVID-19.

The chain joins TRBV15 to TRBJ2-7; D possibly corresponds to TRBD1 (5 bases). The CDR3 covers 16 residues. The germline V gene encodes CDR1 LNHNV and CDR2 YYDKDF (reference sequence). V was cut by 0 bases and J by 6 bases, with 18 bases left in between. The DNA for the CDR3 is TGTGCCACCAGCAGAGACGAGCCCGGACAATTAATCGAGCAGTACTTC. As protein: CATSRDEPGQLIEQYF. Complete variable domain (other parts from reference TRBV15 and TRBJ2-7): DAMVIQNPRYQVTQFGKPVTLSCSQTLNHNVMYWYQQKSSQAPKLLFHYYDKDFNNEADTPDNFQSRRPNTSFCFLDIRSPGLGDTAMYLCATSRDEPGQLIEQYFGPGTRLTVT.

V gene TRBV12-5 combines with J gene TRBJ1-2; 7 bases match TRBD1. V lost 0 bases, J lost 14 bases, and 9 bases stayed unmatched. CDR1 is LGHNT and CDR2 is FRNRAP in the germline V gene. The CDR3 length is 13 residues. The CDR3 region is CASGLVQGQPKTF. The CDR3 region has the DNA TGTGCTAGTGGTTTGGTACAGGGACAGCCTAAAACCTTC.

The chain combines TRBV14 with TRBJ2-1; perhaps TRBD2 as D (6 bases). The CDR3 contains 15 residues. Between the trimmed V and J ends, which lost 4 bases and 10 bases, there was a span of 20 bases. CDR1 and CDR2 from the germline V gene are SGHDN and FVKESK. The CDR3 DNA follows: TGTGCCAGCAGCCCAAGCTCTTTTTTCGCGGGGGAGCAGTTCTTC. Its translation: CASSPSSFFAGEQFF.

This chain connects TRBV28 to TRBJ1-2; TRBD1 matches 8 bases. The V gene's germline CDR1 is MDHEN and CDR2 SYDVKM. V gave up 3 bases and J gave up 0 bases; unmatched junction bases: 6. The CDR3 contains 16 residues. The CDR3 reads CASSFRTGTTNYGYTF. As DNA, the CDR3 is TGTGCCAGCAGTTTTAGGACAGGGACCACTAACTATGGCTACACCTTC.